One sample yielded the 29 T cell receptor beta chains listed below, sequenced in a study of blood T cell repertoires in COVID-19 (dated by TCRdb to the early 2020s). The method behind the library was the immunoSEQ multiplex PCR assay. TCRdb holds this immuneACCESS table with in-frame rearrangements only. Some clones are missing; in checked studies, unresolved V genes explain under half, and the rest has no known cause. The sample contains about 240,000 clones, approximately 85% of them found a single time. The top ten hold 4% to 6% of the sample. Sample: peripheral blood. These receptors were collected from a man in his fifties or sixties with COVID-19, enrolled during active disease.

This clone turned up a few times. V gene TRBV2 combines with J gene TRBJ2-2, with D possibly TRBD2 on 5 matching bases. The V gene lost 6 bases and the J gene lost 7 bases, with 15 bases spanning the gap. Germline lookup yields CDR1 SNHLY and CDR2 FYNNEI. The CDR3 length is 14 residues. CDR3 region: CASSPTSGSGELFF. CDR3 nucleotide sequence: TGTGCCAGCAGCCCAACGAGTGGGAGCGGGGAGCTGTTTTTT.

The genes are TRBV7-3 and TRBJ2-1; 7 bases are shared with TRBD2. Per germline, CDR1 SGHTA and CDR2 FQGTGA. The CDR3 totals 16 residues. Trimming cost V 5 bases and J 6 bases; bases outside gene matches: 13. Written as DNA, the CDR3 is TGTGCCAGCAGCACCATCTGGACTAGACGAACCAATGAGCAGTTCTTC. Residues: CASSTIWTRRTNEQFF.

The V gene is TRBV23-1, the J gene TRBJ1-1; 8 bases align to TRBD1. TRBV23-1 is flagged as an ORF with uncertain function. The CDR3 is 12 residues long. J gave up 11 bases and V 6 bases, and 8 bases lay outside the gene matches. The CDR3 loop reads CASSQDRAFAFF. As DNA, the CDR3 is TGCGCCAGCAGCCAGGACAGGGCGTTTGCTTTCTTT.

The gene calls are TRBV11-2 and TRBJ2-1, with D tentatively TRBD1 (6 bases). CDR1 SGHAT and CDR2 FQNNGV come from the germline V gene. CDR3 length: 16 residues. V gave up 7 bases and J gave up 9 bases, with 25 bases separating them. In DNA form, the CDR3 reads TGTGCCAGCACCAACCCGACAGGACGAGGATACGGTGAGCAGTTCTTC. This encodes CASTNPTGRGYGEQFF.

The chain is built from TRBV15 and TRBJ2-7; 7 positions agree with TRBD1. The CDR3 loop spans 15 amino acids. J was trimmed by 3 bases and V by 5 bases; bases with no gene match: 10. CDR1 is LNHNV and CDR2 is YYDKDF in the germline V gene (reference sequence). The CDR3 sequence: CATSARDSQLYEQYF. The CDR3 DNA reads as TGTGCCACCAGCGCCCGGGACAGCCAGCTCTACGAGCAGTACTTC.

This clone showed up just once. CDR3 sequence (DNA): TGTGCCAGCAGTGAAGCAGGACTAGCGGGGCCGAACACCGGGGAGCTGTTTTTT. Translating gives CASSEAGLAGPNTGELFF. The J gene is TRBJ2-2, the V gene TRBV6-1; TRBD2 matches at 12 bases. Losses at the gene ends were 0 bases for V and 0 bases for J; bases not matched to a gene: 2. In germline, CDR1 is MNHNS, CDR2 SASEGT. This CDR3 is 18 amino acids long.

The chain carries TRBV7-6 and TRBJ2-1, with 13 positions matching TRBD2. CDR1 and CDR2 from the germline V gene are SGHVS and FNYEAQ. The V gene end was trimmed by 6 bases and the J gene end by 9 bases; junction bases not matched to a gene: 8. The CDR3 extends over 15 amino acids. CDR3 residues: CASRGTSGGAGEQFF. The CDR3 DNA sequence: TGTGCCAGCAGAGGAACTAGCGGGGGGGCAGGTGAGCAGTTCTTC.

The chain joins TRBV6-2 or TRBV6-3 to TRBJ1-4, with a possible D match to TRBD1 (6 bases). The V gene's germline CDR1 is MNHEY and CDR2 SVGEGT. The V end was cut by 6 bases, the J end by 7 bases, with 15 bases between. The CDR3 runs to 14 residues. CDR3 sequence (DNA): TGTGCCAGCAGCTCGCGGACAGTTTCTGAAAAACTGTTTTTT. Residues: CASSSRTVSEKLFF.

The chain joins TRBV2 to TRBJ2-3, with 9 positions matching TRBD2. Per the germline V gene, CDR1 is SNHLY and CDR2 is FYNNEI. The CDR3 contains 15 residues. Trimming removed 5 bases from V and 2 bases from J; junction bases left unmatched: 5. Here the CDR3 reads CASSPGLAPTDTQYF. CDR3 nucleotide sequence: TGTGCCAGCAGTCCGGGACTAGCACCCACAGATACGCAGTATTTT.

V gene TRBV7-9 combines with J gene TRBJ1-4; 12 bases map to TRBD1. Trimming cost V 3 bases and J 5 bases; bases outside gene matches: 4. This CDR3 is 16 amino acids long. Germline values: CDR1 SEHNR, CDR2 FQNEAQ (reference sequence). The CDR3 nucleotides read TGTGCCAGCAGCTTGGGACAGGGGGCCTTCAATGAAAAACTGTTTTTT. Translation: CASSLGQGAFNEKLFF.

This clone has just one count. The genes are TRBV11-2 and TRBJ1-6, with 8 bases aligning to TRBD1. CDR3 size: 14 residues. Germline CDR1 is SGHAT and CDR2 is FQNNGV. V was clipped by 2 bases and J by 9 bases; unmatched bases: 3. The CDR3: CASSLQGAVSPLHF. CDR3 DNA: TGTGCCAGCAGCTTACAGGGGGCAGTTTCACCCCTCCACTTT.

The chain has TRBV30 and TRBJ2-3, with a weak D call TRBD1 (6 bases). The CDR3 loop spans 15 amino acids. Trimming cost V 2 bases and J 0 bases, with 12 bases left between them. Germline CDR1 is GTSNPN and CDR2 is SVGIG (reference sequence). The CDR3 loop is CAWSTGQPSTDTQYF. The CDR3 DNA follows: TGTGCCTGGAGTACCGGACAGCCTAGCACAGATACGCAGTATTTT.

As to this clone: Compared with germline, one end of the junction differs, possibly owing to a read error. The J gene is TRBJ1-1, the V gene TRBV7-2; 9 positions agree with TRBD1. The CDR3 is 15 amino acids. Per the germline V gene, CDR1 is SGHTA and CDR2 is FQGNSA. In DNA, the CDR3 is TGTGCCAGCAGCACAGGGACAGGGAGGAACGCTGAAGCTTTCTTT. This gives the protein CASSTGTGRNAEAFF.

The rearrangement uses TRBV30 and TRBJ1-2, with unresolved D. V dropped 4 bases and J dropped 2 bases, with 20 bases sitting between them. Per the germline V gene, CDR1 is GTSNPN and CDR2 is SVGIG (reference sequence). The CDR3 sequence is 16 residues long. The CDR3 region is CAWTREGGSRNYGYTF. CDR3 nucleotides: TGTGCCTGGACACGTGAAGGAGGAAGCAGGAACTATGGCTACACCTTC.

This clone was counted once. The chain joins TRBV11-2 to TRBJ1-3; D remains ambiguous. V lost 7 bases and J 4 bases, leaving 8 bases between the germline ends. The germline V gene encodes CDR1 SGHAT and CDR2 FQNNGV. CDR3 length: 12 residues. The CDR3 region has the DNA TGTGCCAGCACCCAGATGGGAAACACCATATATTTT. Residues: CASTQMGNTIYF.

The CDR3: CASIRDRGFGEQYF. The DNA for the CDR3 is TGTGCCAGCATCCGCGACAGGGGTTTTGGGGAGCAGTACTTC. This sequence joins TRBV2 and TRBJ2-7; 8 bases align to TRBD1. Germline CDR1 is SNHLY and CDR2 is FYNNEI. V was clipped by 7 bases and J by 7 bases; unmatched bases: 12. The CDR3 contains 14 residues.

This clone was observed once. This chain uses TRBV5-1 with TRBJ1-2, with D perhaps matching TRBD1 (6 bases). CDR3 length equals 14 residues. Germline V gene sequence: CDR1 SGHRS, CDR2 YFSETQ. V lost 4 bases and J 2 bases, leaving 12 bases between the germline ends. The CDR3 coding sequence is TGCGCCAGCAGCAAGGACGGACAGAACTATGGCTACACCTTC. Translating it yields CASSKDGQNYGYTF.

The V and J genes are TRBV30 and TRBJ2-1, with D maybe TRBD2 (7 bases). Trimming removed 0 bases at V and 9 bases at J, with 15 bases between. Germline CDR1 is GTSNPN and CDR2 is SVGIG (reference sequence). The CDR3 totals 14 residues. The CDR3 region is CAWSVSGGAVEQFF. As DNA, the CDR3 is TGTGCCTGGAGTGTAAGTGGGGGGGCCGTTGAGCAGTTCTTC.

This clone came up a few times. V is TRBV7-9 and J is TRBJ2-7; 7 positions agree with TRBD2. Trimming removed 3 bases from V and 2 bases from J; junction bases left unmatched: 4. This CDR3 is built from 14 residues. Germline assignment: CDR1 SEHNR and CDR2 FQNEAQ (reference sequence). CDR3 loop: CASSFPGLTYEQYF. Here the CDR3 DNA reads TGTGCCAGCAGCTTTCCGGGACTAACCTACGAGCAGTACTTC. Full variable domain (missing parts from reference TRBV7-9 and TRBJ2-7): DTGVSQNPRHKITKRGQNVTFRCDPISEHNRLYWYRQTLGQGPEFLTYFQNEAQLEKSRLLSDRFSAERPKGSFSTLEIQRTEQGDSAMYLCASSFPGLTYEQYFGPGTRLTVT.

The CDR3 DNA follows: TGCGCCAGCAGCTCGGCGGGGTCCAATGAGCAGTTCTTC. It specifies CASSSAGSNEQFF. The chain combines TRBV5-1 with TRBJ2-1, with a tentative D call TRBD2 (6 bases). Germline lookup yields CDR1 SGHRS and CDR2 YFSETQ. Trimming shortened V by 3 bases and J by 6 bases, and 10 bases separated the two germline ends. The CDR3 consists of 13 residues.

The chain is built from TRBV28 and TRBJ2-1; the D is unclear. This CDR3 is 13 amino acids long. The V and J ends lost 6 bases and 0 bases respectively, with 6 bases between them. Germline loops: CDR1 MDHEN, CDR2 SYDVKM. This chain's CDR3 is CASRYGSYNEQFF. The CDR3 DNA is TGTGCCAGCAGATACGGCTCCTACAATGAGCAGTTCTTC. The variable domain in full, completed from reference TRBV28 and TRBJ2-1, reads DVKVTQSSRYLVKRTGEKVFLECVQDMDHENMFWYRQDPGLGLRLIYFSYDVKMKEKGDIPEGYSVSREKKERFSLILESASTNQTSMYLCASRYGSYNEQFFGPGTRLTVL.

The J gene is TRBJ1-5, the V gene TRBV2; 7 nucleotides agree with TRBD1. The CDR3 is made up of 14 amino acids. The trim removed 3 bases at V and 7 bases at J, leaving 6 bases unmatched. Germline V gene data show CDR1 as SNHLY and CDR2 as FYNNEI. The CDR3 spells CASSDNGRGQPQHF. For the CDR3, the DNA is TGTGCCAGCAGTGATAATGGCAGGGGGCAGCCCCAGCATTTT.

The J gene is TRBJ2-4, the V gene TRBV28; TRBD1 matches 10 bases. V lost 8 bases and J lost 4; bases outside the gene matches: 8. Germline V CDR1 and CDR2: MDHEN, SYDVKM. The CDR3 has 15 amino acids. The CDR3 is CASRRQGAKKNIQYF. DNA for the CDR3: TGTGCCAGCCGCCGACAGGGGGCGAAAAAAAACATTCAGTACTTC.

The genes are TRBV5-1 and TRBJ1-4; 7 positions agree with TRBD1. The V and J ends lost 4 bases and 5 bases, in that order; junction bases with no gene match: 8. Germline assignment: CDR1 SGHRS and CDR2 YFSETQ. The CDR3 runs 15 residues. The CDR3 is CASSQEGQRNEKLFF. In DNA, the CDR3 is TGCGCCAGCAGCCAGGAGGGACAGAGAAATGAAAAACTGTTTTTT.

This chain connects TRBV7-2 to TRBJ2-5; 10 nucleotides line up with TRBD2. In germline, CDR1 is SGHTA, CDR2 FQGNSA. Trimming removed 8 bases from V and 5 bases from J; junction bases left unmatched: 8. The CDR3 sequence is 14 residues long. In DNA form, the CDR3 reads TGTGCCAGCGGGCAGCGGGGGGGCTGGGAGACCCAGTACTTC. Residues: CASGQRGGWETQYF.

The gene calls are TRBV7-9 and TRBJ2-5; 8 nucleotides match TRBD1. J was trimmed by 1 base and V by 1 base; bases with no gene match: 5. The CDR3 covers 16 residues. The V gene's germline CDR1 is SEHNR and CDR2 FQNEAQ (reference sequence). The CDR3 DNA is TGTGCCAGCAGCTTAGGATCCGGGACAGGCCAAGAGACCCAGTACTTC. This translates into CASSLGSGTGQETQYF.

This chain links TRBV29-1 with TRBJ2-3; 13 bases are a match to TRBD2. Germline CDR1 is SQVTM and CDR2 is ANQGSEA. Unmatched junction bases numbered 8, after V lost 8 bases and J lost 6 bases. CDR3 length: 14 amino acids. The CDR3 region has the DNA TGCAGCTTCGGACTAGCGGGGGATTTGGATACGCAGTATTTT. Encoded protein: CSFGLAGDLDTQYF.

For this clone: Sequence at one end of the junction differs from germline and may be a read error. The chain links TRBV2 to TRBJ2-7, with D tentatively TRBD1 (5 bases). The germline CDR1 and CDR2 sequences are SNHLY and FYNNEI. This CDR3 region has 13 residues. The CDR3 sequence is CASREDRAYEQYF. The CDR3 DNA is TGTGCCAGCAGGGAAGACAGAGCCTACGAGCAGTACTTC.

This clone was observed a few times. The genes are TRBV18 and TRBJ2-7; D is perhaps TRBD1 (6 bases). The CDR3 contains 12 residues. Trimming removed 4 bases from V and 2 bases from J, with 6 bases in between. The germline V gene encodes CDR1 KGHSH and CDR2 LQKENI. Here the CDR3 reads CASSQGAYEQYF. The CDR3 DNA is TGTGCCAGCTCACAGGGGGCCTACGAGCAGTACTTC.